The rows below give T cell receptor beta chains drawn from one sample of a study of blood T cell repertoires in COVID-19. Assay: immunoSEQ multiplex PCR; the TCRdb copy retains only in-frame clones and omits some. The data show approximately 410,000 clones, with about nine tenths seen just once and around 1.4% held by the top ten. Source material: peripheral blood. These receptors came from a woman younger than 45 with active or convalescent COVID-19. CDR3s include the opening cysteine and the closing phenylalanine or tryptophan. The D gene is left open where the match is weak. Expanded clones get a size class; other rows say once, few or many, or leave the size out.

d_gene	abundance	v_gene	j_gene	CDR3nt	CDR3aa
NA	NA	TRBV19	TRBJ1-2	TGTGCCAGTAGTATCCAGAACTATGGCTACACCTTC	CASSIQNYGYTF
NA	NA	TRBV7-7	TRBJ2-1	TGTGCCAGCAGCGAACAACTAGCTCCTCGAGATGAGCAGTTCTTC	CASSEQLAPRDEQFF
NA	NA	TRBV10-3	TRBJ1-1	TGTGCCATCAGTAGCGGTGGGAACACTGAAGCTTTCTTT	CAISSGGNTEAFF
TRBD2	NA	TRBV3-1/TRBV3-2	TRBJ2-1	TGTGCCAGCAGCCAAGCTAGCGGGGGGCAAACACTCAGCGGCAATGAGCAGTTCTTC	CASSQASGGQTLSGNEQFF
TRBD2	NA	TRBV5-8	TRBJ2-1	TGTGCCAGCAGCGAGACTAGCGGGGGGGAAAACAATGAGCAGTTCTTC	CASSETSGGENNEQFF
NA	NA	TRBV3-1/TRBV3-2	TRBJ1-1	TGTGCCAGCAGCCAACGTACAGGTGAAGCTTTCTTT	CASSQRTGEAFF
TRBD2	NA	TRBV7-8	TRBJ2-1	TGTGCCAGCAGCTTAATTAGCGGGAGCTCCTACAATGAGCAGTTCTTC	CASSLISGSSYNEQFF
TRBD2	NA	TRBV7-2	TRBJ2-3	TGTGCCAGCAGCTTAGCGGGAGGGGTCACAGATACGCAGTATTTT	CASSLAGGVTDTQYF
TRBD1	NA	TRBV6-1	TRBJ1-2	TGTGCCAGCAGTGATCTGACAGGGGGCTTAGGAGGCTACACCTTC	CASSDLTGGLGGYTF
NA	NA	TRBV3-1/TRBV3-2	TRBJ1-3	TGTGCCGTAGGGGTAGACGGAAACACCATATATTTT	CAVGVDGNTIYF
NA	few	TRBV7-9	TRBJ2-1	TGTGCCAGCAGCTTAAGCGACGAGTACAATGAGCAGTTCTTC	CASSLSDEYNEQFF
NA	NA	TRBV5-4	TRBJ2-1	TGTGCCAGCAGCTTGACAGGGCGAGAGCAGTTCTTC	CASSLTGREQFF
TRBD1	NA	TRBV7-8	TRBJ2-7	TGTGCCAGCAGCCCCAACAGGGGTCCCTACGAGCAGTACTTC	CASSPNRGPYEQYF
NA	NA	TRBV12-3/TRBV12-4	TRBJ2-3	TGTGCCAGCAGTTTCCCGGGGACAGATACGCAGTATTTT	CASSFPGTDTQYF
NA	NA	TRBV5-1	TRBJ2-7	TGCGCCAGCAGCTTGGAGCAGGGCCCCTTCTCCTACGAGCAGTACTTC	CASSLEQGPFSYEQYF
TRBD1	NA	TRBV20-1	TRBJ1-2	TGCAGTGCTAGTTGGGGGGATCAGGGGGCCTACTATGGCTACACCTTC	CSASWGDQGAYYGYTF
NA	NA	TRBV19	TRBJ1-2	TGTGCCAGTAGTACCCCTCAGGGATATGGCTACACCTTC	CASSTPQGYGYTF
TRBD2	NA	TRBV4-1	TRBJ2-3	TGCGCCAGCAGCCCCATCGCTAGCGGGGGTTACACAGATACGCAGTATTTT	CASSPIASGGYTDTQYF